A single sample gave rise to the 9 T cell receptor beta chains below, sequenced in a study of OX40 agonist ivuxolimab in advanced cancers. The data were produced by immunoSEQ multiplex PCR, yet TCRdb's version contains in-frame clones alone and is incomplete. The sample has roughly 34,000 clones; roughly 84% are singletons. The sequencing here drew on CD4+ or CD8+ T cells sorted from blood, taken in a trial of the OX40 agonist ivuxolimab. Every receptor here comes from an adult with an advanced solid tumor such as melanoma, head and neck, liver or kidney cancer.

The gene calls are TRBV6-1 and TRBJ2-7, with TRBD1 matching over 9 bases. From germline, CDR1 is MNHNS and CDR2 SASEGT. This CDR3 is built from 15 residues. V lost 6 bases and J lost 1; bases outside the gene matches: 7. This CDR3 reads CASRGQGQGSYEQYF. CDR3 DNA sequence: TGTGCCAGCAGGGGTCAGGGACAGGGATCCTACGAGCAGTACTTC.

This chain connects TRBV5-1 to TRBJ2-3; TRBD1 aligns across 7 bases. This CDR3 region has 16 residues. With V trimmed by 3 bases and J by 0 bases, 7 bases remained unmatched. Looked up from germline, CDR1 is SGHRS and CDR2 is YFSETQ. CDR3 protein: CASSSMAGGSTDTQYF. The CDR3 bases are TGCGCCAGCAGCTCGATGGCAGGGGGTAGCACAGATACGCAGTATTTT.

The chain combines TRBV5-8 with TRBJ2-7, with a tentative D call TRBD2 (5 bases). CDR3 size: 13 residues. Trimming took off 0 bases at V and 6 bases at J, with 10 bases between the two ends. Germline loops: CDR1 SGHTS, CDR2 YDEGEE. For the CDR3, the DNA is TGTGCCAGCAGCTTGGTCTTACGGGGCGAGCAGTACTTC. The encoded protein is CASSLVLRGEQYF.

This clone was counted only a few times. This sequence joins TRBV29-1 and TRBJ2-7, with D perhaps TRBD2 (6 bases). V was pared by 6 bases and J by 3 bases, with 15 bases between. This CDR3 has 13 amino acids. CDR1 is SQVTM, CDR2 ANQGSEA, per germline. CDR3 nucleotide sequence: TGCAGCGTACCTGCCTCCGGGAGCTACGAGCAGTACTTC. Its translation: CSVPASGSYEQYF.

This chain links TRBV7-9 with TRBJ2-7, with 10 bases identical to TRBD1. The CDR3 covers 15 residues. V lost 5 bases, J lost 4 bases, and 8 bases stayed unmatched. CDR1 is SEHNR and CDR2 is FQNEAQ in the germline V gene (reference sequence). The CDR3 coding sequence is TGTGCCAGCAGCACCCCGGACAGGGGGTCTTACGAGCAGTACTTC. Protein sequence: CASSTPDRGSYEQYF.

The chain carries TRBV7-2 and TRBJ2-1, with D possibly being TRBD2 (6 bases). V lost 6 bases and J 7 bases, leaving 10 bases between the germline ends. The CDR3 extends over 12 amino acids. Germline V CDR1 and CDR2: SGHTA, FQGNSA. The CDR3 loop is CASRRGGNEQFF. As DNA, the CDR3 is TGTGCCAGCAGACGAGGAGGGAATGAGCAGTTCTTC.

In nucleotides, the CDR3 is TGTGCCAGTAGTATAAGCTGGACAGGAGACTCCTACAATGAGCAGTTCTTC. Protein product: CASSISWTGDSYNEQFF. V usage is TRBV19 and J usage is TRBJ2-1; 7 nucleotides align to TRBD1. CDR1 and CDR2 (germline): LNHDA, SQIVND (reference sequence). The J segment lost 0 bases and the V segment lost 2 bases, leaving 7 bases of the junction unmatched. This CDR3 region has 17 residues.

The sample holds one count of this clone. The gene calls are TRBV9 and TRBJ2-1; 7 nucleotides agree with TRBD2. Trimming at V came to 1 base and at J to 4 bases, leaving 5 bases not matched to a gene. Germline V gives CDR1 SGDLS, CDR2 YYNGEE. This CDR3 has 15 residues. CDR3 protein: CASSVQLAEYNEQFF. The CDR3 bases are TGTGCCAGCAGCGTACAGCTAGCGGAATACAATGAGCAGTTCTTC.

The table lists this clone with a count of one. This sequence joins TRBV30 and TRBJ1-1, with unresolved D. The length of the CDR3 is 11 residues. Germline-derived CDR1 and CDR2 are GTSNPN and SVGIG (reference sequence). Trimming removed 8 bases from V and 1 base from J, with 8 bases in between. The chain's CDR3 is CATAGNTEAFF. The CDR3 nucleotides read TGTGCCACGGCGGGGAACACTGAAGCTTTCTTT.